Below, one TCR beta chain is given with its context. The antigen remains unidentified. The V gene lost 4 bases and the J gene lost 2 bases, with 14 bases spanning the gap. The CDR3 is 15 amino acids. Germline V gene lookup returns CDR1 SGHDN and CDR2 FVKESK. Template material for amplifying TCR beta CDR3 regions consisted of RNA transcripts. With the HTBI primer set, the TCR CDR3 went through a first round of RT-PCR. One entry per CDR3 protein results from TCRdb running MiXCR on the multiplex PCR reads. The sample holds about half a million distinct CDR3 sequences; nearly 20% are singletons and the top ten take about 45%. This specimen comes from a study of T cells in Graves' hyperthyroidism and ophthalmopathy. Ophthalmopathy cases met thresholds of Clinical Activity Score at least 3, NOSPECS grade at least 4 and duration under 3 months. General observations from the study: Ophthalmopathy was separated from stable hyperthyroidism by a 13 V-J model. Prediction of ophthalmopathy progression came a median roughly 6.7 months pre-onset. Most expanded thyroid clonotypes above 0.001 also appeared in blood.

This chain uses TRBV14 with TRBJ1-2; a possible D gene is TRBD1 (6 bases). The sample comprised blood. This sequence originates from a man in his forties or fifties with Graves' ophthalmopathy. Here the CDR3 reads CASSPRDRWNYGYTF. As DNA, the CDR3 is TGTGCCAGCAGCCCGCGAGACAGGTGGAACTATGGCTACACCTTC.